Below are 6 T cell receptor beta chains sequenced from a single sample in a study. Each CDR3 protein is one row after TCRdb ran MiXCR on the reads. The profile shows roughly 15,000 distinct CDR3 sequences, approximately 30% of them singletons. The sequenced sample consisted of blood. Receptors were obtained from a human donor.

Note on this clonotype: A single base separates this from a much larger clone, so it may be a read error. The V gene is TRBV20-1, the J gene TRBJ2-7; TRBD1 agrees at 10 bases. The CDR3 is 18 residues long. From germline, CDR1 is DFQATT and CDR2 SNEGSKA (reference sequence). Losses at the gene ends were 5 bases for V and 7 bases for J; bases not matched to a gene: 23. This CDR3 is CSAVDRGLSSGFNNEQYF. Here the CDR3 DNA reads TGCAGTGCTGTCGACAGGGGGCTCTCTTCCGGGTTCAACAATGAGCAGTACTTC.

This clonotype was counted many times. This rearrangement joins TRBV20-1 to TRBJ2-7; 7 nucleotides align to TRBD1. The CDR3 runs to 12 residues. Per the germline V gene, CDR1 is DFQATT and CDR2 is SNEGSKA (reference sequence). Trimming at V came to 7 bases and at J to 1 base, leaving 4 bases not matched to a gene. For the CDR3, the DNA is TGCAGTGGCGGACAGGATTCCTACGAGCAGTACTTC. Residues: CSGGQDSYEQYF.

This clonotype has ten or more counts. The rearrangement joins TRBV4-3 to TRBJ1-4, with D perhaps TRBD1 (5 bases). The CDR3 loop spans 15 amino acids. Trimming left V 0 bases short and J 7 bases short, with 12 bases between. Per the germline V gene, CDR1 is LGHNA and CDR2 is YSLEER. CDR3 loop: CASSQEGQGGEKLFF. The CDR3 nucleotides are TGCGCCAGCAGCCAAGAAGGGCAGGGAGGTGAAAAACTGTTTTTT.

Relative to its sample, this clonotype is medium-sized. V usage is TRBV4-2 and J usage is TRBJ2-3; D is unresolved. V was trimmed by 0 bases and J by 8 bases, leaving 6 bases between them. Looked up from germline, CDR1 is LGHNA and CDR2 is YNFKEQ. This CDR3 comprises 12 residues. The CDR3 loop reads CASSQDVGTQYF. The DNA for the CDR3 is TGTGCCAGCAGCCAAGATGTGGGTACGCAGTATTTT.

DNA for the CDR3: TGCAGTGCTACGGGAGGGCAGCCCGAGCAGTACTTC. It is translated as CSATGGQPEQYF. The chain has TRBV20-1 and TRBJ2-7, with TRBD2 matching 8 bases. With 4 bases clipped from V and 6 bases from J, the junction kept 5 bases outside the gene matches. The CDR3 length is 12 residues. Germline CDR1 is DFQATT and CDR2 is SNEGSKA (reference sequence).

This clonotype was detected ten times or more. This chain joins TRBV4-3 and TRBJ1-4, with 7 bases matching TRBD1. Germline CDR1 is LGHNA and CDR2 is YSLEER. This CDR3 has 17 amino acids. V dropped 4 bases and J dropped 7; count of bases not matched to a gene: 15. Here the CDR3 reads CASSLFSGTQGGEKLFF. CDR3 coding DNA: TGCGCCAGCAGCCTTTTTTCCGGGACCCAGGGGGGTGAAAAACTGTTTTTT.